The entry that follows covers one TCR beta chain sequence. It lacks a known antigen. No base qualities exist here, and no much larger clone lies one base off it. The immunoSEQ Assay, a bias-controlled multiplex PCR, was used to amplify TCRbeta CDR3 regions from genomic DNA. The paper's processing steps were these. Within the assay, amplification of reference gene primers was used to estimate how many nucleated cells each sample contained. Sequence reads were collapsed and filtered to measure the absolute abundance of every unique TCRbeta CDR3 rearrangement. For each sample, productive Simpson clonality was calculated as the square root of Simpson's diversity index across productive rearrangements. As stored in TCRdb, this immuneACCESS dataset retains in-frame rearrangements with V and J assigned. A fraction of the clones does not appear; measured against another copy, unresolved V genes explain less than half of the discrepancy, and the remainder lacks a known reason. V and J calls and clone size are those listed in that table; D and trimming were worked out from the DNA. The sample table holds 150,000 or so clones, of which roughly 84% were seen once. Almost 10% of the sample belongs to the ten largest clones.

The data belong to a study of blood T cell repertoires in COVID-19 (dated by TCRdb to 2018 to 2020). Regarding the complete study: Samples covering the acute and convalescent phases of COVID-19 were provided by collaborators in the United States, Italy and Spain. The prospective study material was composed of cDNA or gDNA derived from T cells, B-cell-depleted T cells, or PBMCs. The dataset comprised deeply sampled blood TCRbeta repertoires from subjects exposed to, actively infected with, or recovered from COVID-19. The repertoires were released in a freely available public database intended as a resource for research on the immune response to SARS-CoV-2. Samples came from the ongoing ImmuneRACE study (first 160 participants) plus 1,254 subjects from 6 global collaborators. Nearly every sample came with metadata listing a de-identified subject ID, COVID-19 status, age in years and sex. Where available, HLA class I and class II types were obtained from metadata supplied by the sample provider rather than from assay-based typing. General conclusions and limits of the study: The amount of clinical and demographic metadata varied by source and participant and was provided uncurated.

The germline V gene provides CDR1 SGHRS and CDR2 YFSETQ. Spanning cysteine to phenylalanine, the CDR3 consists of 15 amino acids. Left in the record is the CDR3 DNA by itself, 45 bases read in frame from the first base. Trimming accounts for 3 bases at V and 5 bases at J, while the number of junction bases matched to no gene is 2. Whole blood was collected in K2EDTA tubes by collaborating institutions according to the institutions' own protocols. For TCRbeta analysis, collaborators shipped samples in one of three forms: frozen whole blood, isolated PBMCs, or DNA extracted from either of those sample types.

The TCR originated in a woman between 50 and 59 years old with acute or convalescent COVID-19. The sequencing input was peripheral blood. In this chain, TRBV5-1 is recombined with TRBJ1-6; 10 of the junction bases match TRBD1. The base sequence is TGCGCCAGCAGCTGGGGACAGGGGAATAATTCACCCCTCCACTTT. Translated, this gives CASSWGQGNNSPLHF. Full variable domain (CDR3 extended with the reference TRBV5-1 and TRBJ1-6 proteins): KAGVTQTPRYLIKTRGQQVTLSCSPISGHRSVSWYQQTPGQGLQFLFEYFSETQRNKGNFPGRFSGRQFSNSRSEMNVSTLELGDSALYLCASSWGQGNNSPLHFGNGTRLTVT.